This entry lists 32 T cell receptor beta chains sequenced from one sample in a study of PD-L1 blockade in urothelial cancer (dated 2017 in TCRdb). The time point label here, explained by the study, means: pretreatment peripheral blood. Library construction relied on the immunoSEQ multiplex PCR assay. What TCRdb holds here is the immuneACCESS table cut down to in-frame rearrangements. Part of the clones is not present; checked against another copy, under half of the missing clones reflect an unresolved V gene, and the others are unexplained. This sample has under 95,000 clones in its table, and around 83% of those were observed once. Jointly, the top ten make up approximately 9.2% of the sample. The sequenced sample was PBMCs, obtained around atezolizumab (anti-PD-L1) treatment. These receptors all come from a woman between 65 and 79 years old with urothelial cancer.

This rearrangement joins TRBV7-9 to TRBJ2-7; D perhaps matches TRBD1 (6 bases). V gave up 0 bases and J gave up 1 base, with 10 bases separating them. Per germline, CDR1 SEHNR and CDR2 FQNEAQ (reference sequence). CDR3 length: 15 amino acids. CDR3 in amino acids: CASSLAGAESYEQYF. The CDR3 nucleotides are TGTGCCAGCAGCTTAGCGGGGGCGGAGTCCTACGAGCAGTACTTC.

The rearrangement joins TRBV7-8 to TRBJ1-1, with TRBD1 as a possible D gene (5 bases). The CDR3 contains 13 residues. Germline V gives CDR1 SGHVS, CDR2 FQNEAQ. The V and J ends lost 1 base and 5 bases respectively, with 8 bases between them. For the CDR3, the DNA is TGTGCCAGCAGCTTAGGGGGGGGAACTGAAGCTTTCTTT. Its protein product is CASSLGGGTEAFF.

The table lists this clone with a few counts. The V call is TRBV6-5, the J call TRBJ1-2, with a tentative D call TRBD1 (6 bases). The length of the CDR3 is 11 residues. The V gene's germline CDR1 is MNHEY and CDR2 SVGAGI. V dropped 8 bases and J dropped 7 bases, with 11 bases sitting between them. The CDR3, as DNA: TGTGCCAGCCGGCAGGGGTTTGGCTACACCTTC. Amino acids: CASRQGFGYTF.

The sample holds one count of this clone. The rearrangement uses TRBV10-3 and TRBJ1-3; 8 bases agree with TRBD1. Trimming at V came to 7 bases and at J to 3 bases, leaving 5 bases not matched to a gene. CDR1 and CDR2 (germline): ENHRY, SYGVKD. The CDR3 length is 14 residues. The CDR3: CAINPRGLGNTIYF. CDR3 DNA sequence: TGTGCCATCAATCCCAGGGGGCTTGGAAACACCATATATTTT.

The chain has TRBV21-1 and TRBJ2-1; the D call in the table, TRBD1, was not verified against the DNA. TRBV21-1 is tagged as a pseudogene. This CDR3 comprises 18 residues. This CDR3 reads CASSKVFLTGGLGFLLFF. The DNA for the CDR3 is TGTGCCAGCAGCAAAGTATTCCTGACAGGGGGCTTGGGCTTTTTGTTGTTCTTC.

The genes are TRBV19 and TRBJ2-7; 7 bases align to TRBD2. In germline, CDR1 is LNHDA, CDR2 SQIVND (reference sequence). CDR3 length: 16 residues. The junction had 7 bases not matched to a gene; V was cut back by 1 base and J by 1 base. The CDR3 region has the DNA TGTGCCAGTAGTATAGTCGCGGGAGAAGGGTCCTACGAGCAGTACTTC. It yields the protein CASSIVAGEGSYEQYF.

The chain uses TRBV5-1 and TRBJ2-3; 14 nucleotides match TRBD2. CDR1 SGHRS and CDR2 YFSETQ come from the germline V gene. After removal of 3 bases from V and 4 bases from J, the junction contained 4 bases not matched to a gene. The CDR3 contains 16 residues. The CDR3 sequence is CASSSGLAGGSDTQYF. The CDR3 region has the DNA TGCGCCAGCAGCTCCGGACTAGCGGGGGGTTCAGATACGCAGTATTTT.

V and J are TRBV9 and TRBJ2-2, with 8 bases fitting TRBD2. Looked up from germline, CDR1 is SGDLS and CDR2 is YYNGEE. The CDR3 is made up of 15 amino acids. Unmatched junction bases numbered 2, after V lost 4 bases and J lost 0 bases. CDR3 nucleotides: TGTGCCAGCAGCCCGGGGGGGACGAACACCGGGGAGCTGTTTTTT. This encodes CASSPGGTNTGELFF.

For the CDR3, the DNA is TGTGCCAGCAGCTTGGCAGAAAACACTGAAGCTTTCTTT. It translates to CASSLAENTEAFF. The chain combines TRBV7-2 with TRBJ1-1; no definite D call. Germline CDR1 and CDR2: SGHTA and FQGNSA. Between the trimmed V and J ends, which lost 3 bases and 2 bases, there was a span of 7 bases. The CDR3 loop spans 13 amino acids.

In this sample, this clone turned up once. The J gene is TRBJ1-5, the V gene TRBV19; TRBD1 matches at 7 bases. Looked up from germline, CDR1 is LNHDA and CDR2 is SQIVND (reference sequence). Trimming took 5 bases from V and 2 from J; bases not matched to a gene: 9. This CDR3 region has 16 residues. The CDR3 region is CASSPRQGRGNQPQHF. The CDR3 nucleotides are TGTGCCAGTAGTCCTCGACAGGGAAGGGGCAATCAGCCCCAGCATTTT. The full variable domain, in which reference TRBV19 and TRBJ1-5 provide the parts outside the CDR3, is DGGITQSPKYLFRKEGQNVTLSCEQNLNHDAMYWYRQDPGQGLRLIYYSQIVNDFQKGDIAEGYSVSREKKESFPLTVTSAQKNPTAFYLCASSPRQGRGNQPQHFGDGTRLSIL.

V and J are TRBV7-8 and TRBJ2-3; 9 nucleotides agree with TRBD2. The CDR3 is 14 amino acids. V was pared by 6 bases and J by 6 bases, with 7 bases of the junction left unmatched. Germline V gene lookup returns CDR1 SGHVS and CDR2 FQNEAQ. CDR3 amino acids: CASSSSGNYDTQYF. In DNA, the CDR3 is TGTGCCAGCAGTTCTAGCGGGAACTACGATACGCAGTATTTT.

This rearrangement joins TRBV19 to TRBJ1-5, with TRBD1 identical over 10 bases. The junction had 8 bases not matched to a gene; V was cut back by 6 bases and J by 6 bases. Germline-derived CDR1 and CDR2 are LNHDA and SQIVND (reference sequence). The CDR3 extends over 15 amino acids. This CDR3 reads CASSLRQGAFQPQHF. In DNA, the CDR3 is TGTGCCAGTAGCCTGCGACAGGGGGCTTTTCAGCCCCAGCATTTT.

J is TRBJ1-1 and V is TRBV5-6; D ambiguous. Deletions cut 0 bases from V and 4 bases from J, with 13 bases between. The CDR3 contains 15 residues. Germline V gene data show CDR1 as SGHDT and CDR2 as YYEEEE. The CDR3, as DNA: TGTGCCAGCAGCTTGGCTTACAGAGCGGCCACTGAAGCTTTCTTT. It yields the protein CASSLAYRAATEAFF.

The V gene is TRBV6-1, the J gene TRBJ1-5; tentative D call: TRBD1 (5 bases). Trimming cost V 7 bases and J 7 bases, with 11 bases left between them. The CDR3 sequence is 12 residues long. Germline lookup yields CDR1 MNHNS and CDR2 SASEGT. For the CDR3, the DNA is TGTGCCAGCATCAGGGAGGGGCAGCCCCAGCATTTT. Translating it yields CASIREGQPQHF.

This chain links TRBV2 with TRBJ1-5; D may be TRBD1 (5 bases). V lost 6 bases and J lost 0, with 12 bases in between. The CDR3 covers 15 residues. CDR1 is SNHLY, CDR2 FYNNEI, per germline. The CDR3 bases are TGTGCCAGCAGACAGACAGCAAATAGCAATCAGCCCCAGCATTTT. Translated, it gives CASRQTANSNQPQHF.

The rearrangement uses TRBV13 and TRBJ2-3; 7 bases align to TRBD2. The CDR3 runs 18 residues. J gave up 1 base and V 0 bases, and 10 bases lay outside the gene matches. The germline V gene has CDR1 PRHDT and CDR2 FYEKMQ (reference sequence). CDR3 amino acids: CASSLGLGRGWGTDTQYF. The CDR3 bases are TGTGCCAGCAGCTTAGGCCTAGGGAGGGGTTGGGGCACAGATACGCAGTATTTT.

The rearrangement uses TRBV29-1 and TRBJ2-5; TRBD2 is a possible D gene (6 bases). Trimming cost V 3 bases and J 5 bases, with 10 bases left between them. Germline V gene lookup returns CDR1 SQVTM and CDR2 ANQGSEA. This CDR3 region has 12 residues. CDR3 DNA sequence: TGCAGCGTTGACTTCGGAGGGGAGACCCAGTACTTC. Translated: CSVDFGGETQYF.

The chain links TRBV11-3 to TRBJ2-3; the match to TRBD1 covers 9 bases. Germline V gene sequence: CDR1 SGHNT, CDR2 YENEEA. Trimming took 5 bases from V and 9 from J; bases not matched to a gene: 12. The CDR3 is made up of 15 amino acids. The CDR3 reads CASSRGQGQSRTQYF. The CDR3 DNA reads TGTGCCAGCAGCAGGGGACAGGGTCAGTCGCGGACGCAGTATTTT.

The gene calls are TRBV27 and TRBJ2-7, with 9 bases fitting TRBD2. Germline-derived CDR1 and CDR2 are MNHEY and SMNVEV (reference sequence). V lost 3 bases to trimming and J lost 6 bases; unmatched junction nucleotides: 6. This CDR3 is built from 14 residues. The CDR3 spells CASSFGGRAVEQYF. The DNA for the CDR3 is TGTGCCAGCAGTTTTGGCGGGAGGGCCGTCGAGCAGTACTTC.

The V and J genes are TRBV7-9 and TRBJ2-7, with 7 bases lining up with TRBD1. Trimming at V came to 5 bases and at J to 3 bases, leaving 13 bases not matched to a gene. The CDR3 loop spans 16 amino acids. CDR1 and CDR2 from the germline V gene are SEHNR and FQNEAQ (reference sequence). CDR3 nucleotides: TGTGCCAGCAGCCAACAAAGGACAGGCAGGAGCTACGAGCAGTACTTC. Amino acids: CASSQQRTGRSYEQYF.

The chain recombines TRBV6-4 with TRBJ2-5; TRBD1 might be the D (5 bases). Per germline, CDR1 MRHNA and CDR2 SNTAGT. The CDR3 has 16 amino acids. Trimming shortened V by 2 bases and J by 1 base, and 14 bases separated the two germline ends. The CDR3 nucleotides are TGTGCCAGCAGTGACCATCGATACAGGACCCAAGAGACCCAGTACTTC. It encodes CASSDHRYRTQETQYF.

J is TRBJ2-3 and V is TRBV6-5; 9 bases map to TRBD2. This CDR3 has 15 residues. V lost 2 bases to trimming and J lost 2 bases; unmatched junction nucleotides: 2. From germline, CDR1 is MNHEY and CDR2 SVGAGI. CDR3: CASSYPSGNTDTQYF. CDR3 DNA sequence: TGTGCCAGCAGTTACCCTAGCGGGAACACAGATACGCAGTATTTT.

This chain joins TRBV7-2 and TRBJ2-7; 8 bases match TRBD1. The CDR3 spans 15 residues. V dropped 5 bases and J dropped 3; count of bases not matched to a gene: 9. Germline CDR1 and CDR2: SGHTA and FQGNSA. The chain's CDR3 is CASSPGQGRNYEQYF. The CDR3, as DNA: TGTGCCAGCAGCCCCGGACAGGGACGCAACTACGAGCAGTACTTC.

The chain joins TRBV6-6 to TRBJ2-7; TRBD1 aligns across 8 bases. Unmatched junction bases numbered 6, after V lost 5 bases and J lost 0 bases. Per the germline V gene, CDR1 is MNHNY and CDR2 is SVGAGI (reference sequence). This CDR3 contains 15 residues. The CDR3 loop reads CASSPTGDVSYEQYF. The CDR3 DNA reads TGTGCCAGCAGTCCGACAGGGGACGTCTCCTACGAGCAGTACTTC.

The V and J genes are TRBV6-1 and TRBJ2-7; D perhaps matches TRBD2 (6 bases). The length of the CDR3 is 14 residues. Deletions cut 1 base from V and 2 bases from J, with 9 bases between. Germline values: CDR1 MNHNS, CDR2 SASEGT. This CDR3 reads CASSEVEGPYEQYF. DNA of the CDR3: TGTGCCAGCAGTGAAGTGGAGGGGCCCTACGAGCAGTACTTC.

The chain couples TRBV29-1 to TRBJ1-4; 8 bases align to TRBD1. The CDR3 is 16 amino acids. V trimming: 7 bases; J trimming: 8 bases; junction bases outside the gene matches: 18. Germline V gives CDR1 SQVTM, CDR2 ANQGSEA. The CDR3 is CSAQTRTGREGEKLFF. CDR3 in DNA: TGCAGCGCTCAGACTCGGACAGGGCGGGAAGGGGAAAAACTGTTTTTT.

This CDR3 is CASNSGRIYNEQFF. DNA for the CDR3: TGTGCCAGTAACAGCGGGAGGATCTACAATGAGCAGTTCTTC. The chain carries TRBV19 and TRBJ2-1; 9 nucleotides align to TRBD2. Germline CDR1 LNHDA, CDR2 SQIVND (reference sequence). Losses at the gene ends were 7 bases for V and 3 bases for J; bases not matched to a gene: 4. The CDR3 runs 14 residues.

This clone rates as medium-sized (0.01 to 0.1%). This sequence joins TRBV11-3 and TRBJ2-1; TRBD2 matches 10 bases. The CDR3 contains 14 residues. Germline CDR1 is SGHNT and CDR2 is YENEEA. V lost 5 bases and J lost 6; bases outside the gene matches: 4. CDR3 loop: CASSERTSGNEQFF. CDR3 nucleotides: TGTGCCAGCAGCGAACGGACTAGCGGCAATGAGCAGTTCTTC.

This clone was seen a few times. J is TRBJ2-7 and V is TRBV4-2; no clear D gene. In germline, CDR1 is LGHNA, CDR2 YNFKEQ. V lost 2 bases to trimming and J lost 0 bases, with 11 bases between them. The length of the CDR3 is 15 residues. For the CDR3, the DNA is TGTGCCAGCAGCCAATCCCGGGTCCTCTCCTACGAGCAGTACTTC. Residues: CASSQSRVLSYEQYF.

The chain combines TRBV7-9 with TRBJ2-1; 10 nucleotides line up with TRBD2. CDR3 length: 18 residues. The germline V gene encodes CDR1 SEHNR and CDR2 FQNEAQ (reference sequence). V lost 5 bases and J lost 10; bases outside the gene matches: 20. The CDR3 is CASSPSFPASGSRGEQFF. DNA of the CDR3: TGTGCCAGCAGCCCATCCTTTCCGGCTAGCGGGAGCAGAGGGGAGCAGTTCTTC.

The chain is built from TRBV6-1 and TRBJ2-7; a weak D match, TRBD1 (5 bases). Trimming removed 2 bases at V and 2 bases at J, with 10 bases between. Germline CDR1 MNHNS, CDR2 SASEGT. The CDR3 has 14 amino acids. In DNA form, the CDR3 reads TGTGCCAGCAGTGAAATAGGGGAAGCCTACGAGCAGTACTTC. It encodes CASSEIGEAYEQYF.

This chain links TRBV5-4 with TRBJ1-1, with 7 bases aligning to TRBD1. V was pared by 1 base and J by 8 bases, with 8 bases of the junction left unmatched. The length of the CDR3 is 14 residues. The germline CDR1 and CDR2 sequences are SGHNT and YYREEE (reference sequence). The chain's CDR3 is CASSLKQGSQEAFF. The CDR3 DNA reads as TGTGCCAGCAGCTTGAAACAGGGGAGCCAGGAAGCTTTCTTT.